This entry features one T cell receptor beta chain sequence. Original handling: By means of reference gene primer amplification, nucleated cell counts were estimated. The table came from immunoSEQ multiplex PCR; TCRdb's copy has only in-frame clones and leaves some out. V and J calls plus clone size are reproduced from that table; the DNA served to infer D and trimming. The data contain around 35,000 clones, more than 70% of them singletons. This sample is part of a study of blood T cell repertoires in COVID-19. Study in general: Sources were T cells, B-cell-depleted T cells, or PBMCs; the material itself was cDNA or gDNA.

The CDR3 loop spans 16 amino acids. The trim removed 0 bases at V and 0 bases at J, leaving 2 bases unmatched. The germline gives CDR1 MNHNS, CDR2 SASEGT. The gene calls are TRBV6-1 and TRBJ2-1; TRBD1 agrees at 7 bases. The specimen sequenced was peripheral blood. This TCR derives from a man aged 55 to 69 with active COVID-19. CDR3 nucleotides: TGTGCCAGCAGTGAAGCGGGGACAGACTCCTACAATGAGCAGTTCTTC. Translated, it gives CASSEAGTDSYNEQFF.